These 13 T cell receptor beta chains were all obtained from the same sample, sequenced in a study of T cell clonotyping in hematopoietic cell transplantation. Clones were read by immunoSEQ multiplex PCR, and TCRdb kept only the in-frame ones, dropping some. The sample has tens of thousands of clones, approximately 94% seen once. Source material: peripheral blood mononuclear cells. Every receptor here comes from a woman in her fifties or sixties in good health. Some clones in this sample may be carry-over from other donors' samples.

The chain links TRBV27 to TRBJ2-7; 10 bases are a match to TRBD2. In germline, CDR1 is MNHEY, CDR2 SMNVEV (reference sequence). CDR3 size: 15 residues. V trimming: 6 bases; J trimming: 4 bases; junction bases outside the gene matches: 9. DNA for the CDR3: TGTGCCAGCAGCCCCGCTAGCGGGGGTACGTACGAGCAGTACTTC. Translated, it gives CASSPASGGTYEQYF.

Remarks on this clone: Other DNA sequences from this sample encode an identical CDR3 as well. CDR3 in DNA: TGCAGCGCAGGACAGGGAAACTATGGCTACACCTTC. Translating gives CSAGQGNYGYTF. The chain joins TRBV29-1 to TRBJ1-2, with 8 positions matching TRBD1. This CDR3 has 12 residues. V was pared by 7 bases and J by 2 bases, with 3 bases of the junction left unmatched. CDR1 is SQVTM, CDR2 ANQGSEA, per germline.

A note on this clone: This sample also contains other DNA sequences that code for the same CDR3. This rearrangement joins TRBV28 to TRBJ2-3, with D unclear. V lost 1 base to trimming and J lost 0 bases, with 2 bases between them. This CDR3 region has 13 residues. Germline CDR1 is MDHEN and CDR2 is SYDVKM. CDR3 loop: CASSLSSTDTQYF. The DNA for the CDR3 is TGTGCCAGCAGTTTATCCAGCACAGATACGCAGTATTTT.

This clone was recorded once. J is TRBJ1-5 and V is TRBV29-1; D is unclear. The CDR3 runs 13 residues. Trimming stripped 0 bases from V and 6 bases from J, with 9 bases between. Germline CDR1 is SQVTM and CDR2 is ANQGSEA. CDR3 sequence (DNA): TGCAGCGTTGAAGATCGAGCGGGTCAGCCCCAGCATTTT. Translation: CSVEDRAGQPQHF.

The chain uses TRBV10-2 and TRBJ2-5; TRBD1 or TRBD2 may be the D gene (5 bases each). CDR3 length: 13 residues. Trimming cost V 6 bases and J 2 bases, with 10 bases left between them. CDR1 is WSHSY, CDR2 SAAADI, per germline. CDR3 region: CASSGTSQETQYF. In DNA form, the CDR3 reads TGCGCCAGCAGCGGGACGTCTCAAGAGACCCAGTACTTC.

This rearrangement joins TRBV10-2 to TRBJ2-7, with D perhaps TRBD1 (6 bases). This CDR3 has 15 residues. V dropped 10 bases and J dropped 5 bases, with 24 bases sitting between them. The germline CDR1 and CDR2 sequences are WSHSY and SAAADI. CDR3 protein: CATLPGQKVVDEQYF. CDR3 bases: TGCGCCACCTTGCCGGGACAAAAAGTGGTCGACGAGCAGTACTTC.

The chain recombines TRBV5-6 with TRBJ1-2, with 11 bases fitting TRBD1. V shed 4 bases, J shed 4 bases, and the junction held 9 bases outside the gene matches. This CDR3 spans 16 amino acids. Germline-derived CDR1 and CDR2 are SGHDT and YYEEEE. The CDR3 nucleotides are TGTGCCAGCAGCAACCGGGACAGGGGGAACAGCTATGGCTACACCTTC. Translation: CASSNRDRGNSYGYTF. Full variable domain (missing parts from reference TRBV5-6 and TRBJ1-2): DAGVTQSPTHLIKTRGQQVTLRCSPKSGHDTVSWYQQALGQGPQFIFQYYEEEERQRGNFPDRFSGHQFPNYSSELNVNALLLGDSALYLCASSNRDRGNSYGYTFGSGTRLTVV.

Here the CDR3 reads CASSPTDGYYGYTF. CDR3 DNA sequence: TGCGCCAGCAGCCCAACGGACGGATACTATGGCTACACCTTC. V and J are TRBV4-3 and TRBJ1-2, with unresolved D. Trimming cost V 4 bases and J 3 bases, with 12 bases left between them. From germline, CDR1 is LGHNA and CDR2 YSLEER. This CDR3 contains 14 residues.

CDR3 DNA: TGTGCCAGCAGCCACGGACTAGTACAAGGCGTTAGTTCCGCGAACACCGGGGAGCTGTTTTTT. Protein: CASSHGLVQGVSSANTGELFF. The chain couples TRBV7-6 to TRBJ2-2, with 7 positions matching TRBD2. Germline V gene data show CDR1 as SGHVS and CDR2 as FNYEAQ. The CDR3 covers 21 residues. The V and J ends lost 5 bases and 0 bases, in that order; junction bases with no gene match: 21.

V usage is TRBV5-6 and J usage is TRBJ1-5, with D possibly being TRBD1 (6 bases). The germline gives CDR1 SGHDT, CDR2 YYEEEE. This CDR3 is 16 amino acids long. Deletions cut 4 bases from V and 3 bases from J, with 17 bases between. CDR3 amino acids: CASSPGGGLINQPQHF. CDR3 bases: TGTGCCAGCAGCCCTGGTGGGGGGCTGATCAATCAGCCCCAGCATTTT.

The rearrangement links TRBV9 to TRBJ1-2; possibly TRBD1 for D (6 bases). The CDR3 sequence is 13 residues long. Germline V lookup: CDR1 SGDLS, CDR2 YYNGEE. Trimming stripped 4 bases from V and 7 bases from J, with 14 bases between. The CDR3 nucleotides are TGTGCCAGCAGCTCCCAGGGGTCGCGTGGCTACACCTTC. It codes for CASSSQGSRGYTF. Combining the CDR3 with reference TRBV9 and TRBJ1-2 gives the whole variable domain DSGVTQTPKHLITATGQRVTLRCSPRSGDLSVYWYQQSLDQGLQFLIQYYNGEERAKGNILERFSAQQFPDLHSELNLSSLELGDSALYFCASSSQGSRGYTFGSGTRLTVV.

The genes are TRBV7-2 and TRBJ2-7, with D perhaps matching TRBD1 or TRBD2 (6 bases each). The CDR3 runs 17 residues. The germline CDR1 and CDR2 sequences are SGHTA and FQGNSA. V lost 4 bases and J 1 base, leaving 20 bases between the germline ends. CDR3 region: CASSSEGGGRGSYEQYF. The DNA of the CDR3 is TGTGCCAGCAGCTCGGAGGGTGGTGGAAGGGGGTCCTACGAGCAGTACTTC.

J is TRBJ2-7 and V is TRBV2; 12 bases are a match to TRBD2. Germline V gene data show CDR1 as SNHLY and CDR2 as FYNNEI. The CDR3 runs to 17 residues. Germline trimming cut 6 bases from V and 3 bases from J; bases unmatched to any gene: 12. CDR3 protein: CASSWASGGAQLYEQYF. CDR3 coding DNA: TGTGCCAGCAGCTGGGCTAGCGGGGGGGCACAGCTCTACGAGCAGTACTTC.